This T cell receptor (beta chain) was obtained from a study of a mutant IDH1 vaccine in newly diagnosed glioma. In the study overall: The initiation of vaccination occurred 4-6 weeks after radiotherapy alone, or with temozolomide cycles. Treated patients had a mean age of approximately 40 years and an approximately 60% male, around 38% female split.

CDR3 length: 14 amino acids. With 5 bases clipped from V and 5 bases from J, the junction kept 6 bases outside the gene matches. Germline V gene lookup returns CDR1 SQVTM and CDR2 ANQGSEA. TCRdb's copy holds only in-frame clones and misses some; the assay was immunoSEQ multiplex PCR. The sample carries about 50,000 clones, 80% to 85% recorded once. Time point noted: week 35, safety follow-up. Alongside topical imiquimod, each dose of vaccine comprised 300 ug of mutant IDH1 20-mer peptide. This clone showed up just a few times. The antigen is unknown. The sequences come from PBMCs, collected from a glioma patient whose treatment included an IDH1 peptide vaccine. The receptor's source is a young woman with glioma. The chain carries TRBV29-1 and TRBJ2-2, with 9 bases aligning to TRBD1. The CDR3 nucleotides read TGCAGCGTTATCGGGACAGGGCCAACCGGGGAGCTGTTTTTT. Its translation is CSVIGTGPTGELFF.